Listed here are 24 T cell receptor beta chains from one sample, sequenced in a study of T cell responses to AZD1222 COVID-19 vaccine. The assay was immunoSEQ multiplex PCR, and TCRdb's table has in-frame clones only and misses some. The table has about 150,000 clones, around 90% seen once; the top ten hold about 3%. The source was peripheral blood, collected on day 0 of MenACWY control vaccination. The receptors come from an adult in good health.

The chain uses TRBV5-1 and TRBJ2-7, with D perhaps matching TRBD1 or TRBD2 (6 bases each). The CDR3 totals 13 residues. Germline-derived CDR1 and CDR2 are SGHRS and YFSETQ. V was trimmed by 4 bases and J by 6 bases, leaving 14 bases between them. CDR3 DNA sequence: TGCGCCAGCAGCCAAAAAAAGGGGGGCGAGCAGTACTTC. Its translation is CASSQKKGGEQYF.

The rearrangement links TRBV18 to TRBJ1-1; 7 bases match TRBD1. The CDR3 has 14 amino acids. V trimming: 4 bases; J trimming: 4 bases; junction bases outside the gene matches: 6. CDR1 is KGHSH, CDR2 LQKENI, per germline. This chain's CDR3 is CASSRQGGSTEAFF. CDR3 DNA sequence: TGTGCCAGCTCACGACAGGGAGGGAGCACTGAAGCTTTCTTT.

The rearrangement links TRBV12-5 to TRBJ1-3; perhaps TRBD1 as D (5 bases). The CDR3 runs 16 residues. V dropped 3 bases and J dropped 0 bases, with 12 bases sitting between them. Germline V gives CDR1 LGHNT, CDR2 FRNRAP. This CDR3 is CASGLPYRSSGNTIYF. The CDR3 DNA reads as TGTGCTAGTGGTTTACCCTACAGGAGCTCTGGAAACACCATATATTTT.

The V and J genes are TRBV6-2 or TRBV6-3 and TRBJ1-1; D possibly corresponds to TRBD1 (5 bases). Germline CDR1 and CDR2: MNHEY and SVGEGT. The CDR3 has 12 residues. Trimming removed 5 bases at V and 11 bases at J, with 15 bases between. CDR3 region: CASSRGVGRAFF. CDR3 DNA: TGTGCCAGCAGTCGGGGGGTAGGTCGGGCTTTCTTT.

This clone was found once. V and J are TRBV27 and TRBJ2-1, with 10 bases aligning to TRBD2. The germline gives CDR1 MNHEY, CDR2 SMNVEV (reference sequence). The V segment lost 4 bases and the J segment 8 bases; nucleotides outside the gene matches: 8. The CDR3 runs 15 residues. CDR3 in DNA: TGTGCCAGCAGTTCACTAGCGGGACGCTTCGATGAGCAGTTCTTC. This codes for CASSSLAGRFDEQFF.

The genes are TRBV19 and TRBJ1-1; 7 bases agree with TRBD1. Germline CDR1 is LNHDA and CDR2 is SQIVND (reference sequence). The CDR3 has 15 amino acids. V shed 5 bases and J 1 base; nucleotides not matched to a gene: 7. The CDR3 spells CASSGAGTANTEAFF. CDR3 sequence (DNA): TGTGCCAGTAGTGGGGCCGGGACAGCGAACACTGAAGCTTTCTTT.

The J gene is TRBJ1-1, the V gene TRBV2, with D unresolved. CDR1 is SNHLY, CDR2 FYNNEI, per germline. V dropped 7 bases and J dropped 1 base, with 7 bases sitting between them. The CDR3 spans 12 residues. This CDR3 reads CASMSPNTEAFF. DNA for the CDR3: TGTGCCAGCATGTCCCCGAACACTGAAGCTTTCTTT.

CDR3 in amino acids: CASSPVCTGILEAFF. CDR3 nucleotides: TGTGCCAGCAGTCCAGTATGTACAGGGATATTGGAAGCTTTCTTT. V usage is TRBV21-1 and J usage is TRBJ1-1; TRBD1, as called in the table, went unchecked against the DNA. TRBV21-1 is designated a pseudogene. The CDR3 loop spans 15 amino acids.

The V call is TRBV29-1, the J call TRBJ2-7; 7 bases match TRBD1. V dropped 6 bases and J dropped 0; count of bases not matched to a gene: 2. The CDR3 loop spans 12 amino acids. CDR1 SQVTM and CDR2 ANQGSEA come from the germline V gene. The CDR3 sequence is CSVGQASYEQYF. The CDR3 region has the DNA TGCAGCGTCGGACAGGCCTCCTACGAGCAGTACTTC.

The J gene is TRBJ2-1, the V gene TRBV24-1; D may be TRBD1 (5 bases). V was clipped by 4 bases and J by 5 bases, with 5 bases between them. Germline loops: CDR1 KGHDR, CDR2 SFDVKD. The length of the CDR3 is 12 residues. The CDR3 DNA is TGTGCCACCAGTGAACAGGACAATGAGCAGTTCTTC. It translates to CATSEQDNEQFF.

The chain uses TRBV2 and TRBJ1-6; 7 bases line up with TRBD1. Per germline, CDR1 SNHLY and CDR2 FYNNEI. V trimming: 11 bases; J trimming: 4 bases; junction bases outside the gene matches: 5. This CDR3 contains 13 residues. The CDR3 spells CAGGTDYNSPLHF. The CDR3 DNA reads TGTGCCGGAGGGACAGATTATAATTCACCCCTCCACTTT.

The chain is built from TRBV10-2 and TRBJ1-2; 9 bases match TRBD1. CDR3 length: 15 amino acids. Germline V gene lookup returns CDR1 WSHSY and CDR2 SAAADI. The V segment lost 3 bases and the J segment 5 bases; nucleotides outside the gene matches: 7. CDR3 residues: CASSDSGQGPYGYTF. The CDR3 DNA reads TGCGCCAGCAGTGACTCGGGACAGGGACCTTATGGCTACACCTTC.

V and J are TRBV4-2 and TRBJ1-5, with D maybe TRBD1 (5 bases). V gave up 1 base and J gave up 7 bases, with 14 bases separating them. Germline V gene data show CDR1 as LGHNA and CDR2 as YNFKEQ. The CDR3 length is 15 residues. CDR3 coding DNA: TGTGCCAGCAGCCAAGCCCCGGGGCGGGAACAGCCCCAGCATTTT. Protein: CASSQAPGREQPQHF.

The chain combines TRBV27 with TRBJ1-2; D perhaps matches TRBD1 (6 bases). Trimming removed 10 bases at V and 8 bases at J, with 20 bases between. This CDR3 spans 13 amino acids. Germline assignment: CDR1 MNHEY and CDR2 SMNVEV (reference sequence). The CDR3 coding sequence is TGTGCCACACAAGGGGTGGGGGCGCGGGGCTACACCTTC. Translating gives CATQGVGARGYTF.

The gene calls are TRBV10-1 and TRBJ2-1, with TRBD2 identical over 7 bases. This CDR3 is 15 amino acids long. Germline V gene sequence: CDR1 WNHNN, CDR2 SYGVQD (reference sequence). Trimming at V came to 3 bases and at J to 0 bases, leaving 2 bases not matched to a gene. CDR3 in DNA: TGCGCCAGCAGTGACCCGGGGGGCTCCTACAATGAGCAGTTCTTC. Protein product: CASSDPGGSYNEQFF.

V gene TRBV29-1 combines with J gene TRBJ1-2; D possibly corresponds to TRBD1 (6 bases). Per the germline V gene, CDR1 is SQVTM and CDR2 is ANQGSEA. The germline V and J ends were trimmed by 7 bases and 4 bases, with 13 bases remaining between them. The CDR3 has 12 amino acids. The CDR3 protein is CSDSGAGYGYTF. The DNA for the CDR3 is TGCAGCGATTCAGGGGCTGGCTATGGCTACACCTTC.

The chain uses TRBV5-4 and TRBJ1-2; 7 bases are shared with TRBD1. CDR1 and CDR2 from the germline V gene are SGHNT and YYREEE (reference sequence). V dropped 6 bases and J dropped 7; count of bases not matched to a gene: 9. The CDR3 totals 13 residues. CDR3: CASTLGGESGYTF. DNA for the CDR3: TGTGCCAGCACCCTAGGGGGCGAGAGTGGCTACACCTTC.

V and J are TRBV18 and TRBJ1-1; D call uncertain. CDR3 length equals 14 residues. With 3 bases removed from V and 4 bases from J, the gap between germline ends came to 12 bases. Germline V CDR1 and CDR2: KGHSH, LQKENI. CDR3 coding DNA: TGTGCCAGCTCACCCCGGAGTCTTCCCACTGAAGCTTTCTTT. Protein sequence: CASSPRSLPTEAFF.

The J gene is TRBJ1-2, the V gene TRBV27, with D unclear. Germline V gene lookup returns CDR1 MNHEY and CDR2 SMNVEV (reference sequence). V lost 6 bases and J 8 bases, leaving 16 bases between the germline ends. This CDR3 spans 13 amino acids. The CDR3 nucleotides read TGTGCCAGCAGCCCGAGAGGGTTCGTAGGCTACACCTTC. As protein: CASSPRGFVGYTF.

The chain's CDR3 is CASSPVNSPLHF. The CDR3 DNA is TGTGCCAGCTCACCGGTAAATTCACCCCTCCACTTT. This chain links TRBV18 with TRBJ1-6, with D unclear. CDR3 length equals 12 residues. The germline V and J ends were trimmed by 3 bases and 7 bases, with 4 bases remaining between them. The germline V gene has CDR1 KGHSH and CDR2 LQKENI.

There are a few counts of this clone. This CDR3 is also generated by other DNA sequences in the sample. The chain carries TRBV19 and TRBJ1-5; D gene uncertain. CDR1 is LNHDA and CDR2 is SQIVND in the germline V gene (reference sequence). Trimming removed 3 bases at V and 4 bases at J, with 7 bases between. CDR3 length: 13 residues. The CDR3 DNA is TGTGCCAGTAGTATTGGCGGAAATCAGCCCCAGCATTTT. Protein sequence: CASSIGGNQPQHF. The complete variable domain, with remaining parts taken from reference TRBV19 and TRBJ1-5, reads DGGITQSPKYLFRKEGQNVTLSCEQNLNHDAMYWYRQDPGQGLRLIYYSQIVNDFQKGDIAEGYSVSREKKESFPLTVTSAQKNPTAFYLCASSIGGNQPQHFGDGTRLSIL.

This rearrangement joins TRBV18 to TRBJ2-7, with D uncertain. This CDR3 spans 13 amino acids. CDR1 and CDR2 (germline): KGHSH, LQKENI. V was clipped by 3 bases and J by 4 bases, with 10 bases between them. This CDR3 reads CASSPSHTYEQYF. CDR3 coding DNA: TGTGCCAGCTCACCTAGCCATACATACGAGCAGTACTTC.

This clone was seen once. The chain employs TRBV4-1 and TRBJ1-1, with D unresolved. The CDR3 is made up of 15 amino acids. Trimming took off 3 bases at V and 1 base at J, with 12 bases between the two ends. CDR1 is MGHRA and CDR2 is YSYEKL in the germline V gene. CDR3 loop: CASSHHGPSNTEAFF. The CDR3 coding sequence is TGCGCCAGCAGCCATCATGGGCCATCGAACACTGAAGCTTTCTTT.

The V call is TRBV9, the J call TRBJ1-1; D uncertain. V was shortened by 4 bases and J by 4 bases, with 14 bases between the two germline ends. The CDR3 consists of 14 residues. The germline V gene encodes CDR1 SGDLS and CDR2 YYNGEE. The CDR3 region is CASSPTTRSTEAFF. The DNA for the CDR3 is TGTGCCAGCAGCCCAACCACCAGGAGCACTGAAGCTTTCTTT.